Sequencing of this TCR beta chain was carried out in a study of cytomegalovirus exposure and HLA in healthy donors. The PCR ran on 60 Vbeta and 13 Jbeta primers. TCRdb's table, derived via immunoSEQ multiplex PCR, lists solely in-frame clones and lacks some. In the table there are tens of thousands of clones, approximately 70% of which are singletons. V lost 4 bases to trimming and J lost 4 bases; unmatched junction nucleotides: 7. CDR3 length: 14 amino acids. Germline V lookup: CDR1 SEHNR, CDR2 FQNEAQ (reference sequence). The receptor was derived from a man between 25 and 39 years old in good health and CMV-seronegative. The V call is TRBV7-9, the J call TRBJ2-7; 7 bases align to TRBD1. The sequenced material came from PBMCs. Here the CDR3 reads CASSSGDREYEQYF. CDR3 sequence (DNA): TGTGCCAGCAGCTCTGGCGACAGGGAATACGAGCAGTACTTC.